One and the same sample provided the 21 T cell receptor beta chains below, sequenced in a study of human T cells and chemical hapten exposure. TCRdb reprocessed the 5' RACE reads with MiXCR, giving one entry per CDR3 protein. The profile shows roughly 120,000 distinct CDR3 sequences, approximately 20% of them singletons. Unfractionated whole blood was the source from which total RNA was extracted. All receptors derive from a human donor in good health.

The genes are TRBV6-5 and TRBJ1-6; D is uncertain. Germline V gene data show CDR1 as MNHEY and CDR2 as SVGAGI. The CDR3 loop spans 16 amino acids. V lost 5 bases and J 7 bases, leaving 18 bases between the germline ends. CDR3: CASSPQHRRGNSPLHF. DNA of the CDR3: TGTGCCAGCAGTCCCCAACACCGACGGGGAAATTCACCCCTCCACTTT.

The chain carries TRBV6-1 and TRBJ1-1, with a weak D call TRBD1 (5 bases). This CDR3 region has 17 residues. CDR1 is MNHNS, CDR2 SASEGT, per germline. Between the trimmed V and J ends, which lost 7 bases and 3 bases, there was a span of 24 bases. CDR3 DNA: TGTGCCAGCAATACCCCGGGACTACGAACCGGGGACACTGAAGCTTTCTTT. The encoded protein is CASNTPGLRTGDTEAFF.

This rearrangement joins TRBV3-1 to TRBJ2-5; TRBD1 might be the D (6 bases). The CDR3 is made up of 17 amino acids. V was clipped by 4 bases and J by 2 bases, with 20 bases between them. Germline-derived CDR1 and CDR2 are LGHDT and YNNKEL (reference sequence). The CDR3 protein is CASSRDTVWVEQETQYF. In DNA form, the CDR3 reads TGTGCCAGCAGCCGGGACACCGTCTGGGTCGAACAAGAGACCCAGTACTTC.

This clonotype was recorded once. J is TRBJ1-6 and V is TRBV5-6; weak D call: TRBD1 (5 bases). There are 18 residues in the CDR3. V was trimmed by 0 bases and J by 5 bases, leaving 18 bases between them. Germline CDR1 and CDR2: SGHDT and YYEEEE. Written as DNA, the CDR3 is TGTGCCAGCAGCTTGGTTTCCAAAGGGGCTTCTGATAATTCACCCCTCCACTTT. It yields the protein CASSLVSKGASDNSPLHF.

The chain has TRBV12-3 or TRBV12-4 and TRBJ2-5, with 8 bases identical to TRBD1. J was trimmed by 3 bases and V by 8 bases; bases with no gene match: 5. The CDR3 totals 13 residues. The chain's CDR3 is CASQKTGEETQYF. CDR3 DNA sequence: TGTGCCAGCCAAAAGACAGGGGAAGAGACCCAGTACTTC.

The chain employs TRBV2 and TRBJ1-5; the D is unclear. There are 13 residues in the CDR3. Deletions cut 6 bases from V and 6 bases from J, with 12 bases between. CDR1 is SNHLY and CDR2 is FYNNEI in the germline V gene. The CDR3 region is CASRKAAVQPQHF. DNA for the CDR3: TGTGCCAGCAGGAAGGCAGCTGTTCAGCCCCAGCATTTT.

In this sample, this clonotype turned up a few times. One end of the junction does not line up with germline, which may come from a read error. The gene calls are TRBV7-7 and TRBJ2-5, with 7 bases aligning to TRBD1. Germline V gene sequence: CDR1 SSHAT, CDR2 FNYEAQ (reference sequence). The CDR3 is 14 residues long. In nucleotides, the CDR3 is TGTGCTAGCAGCCGGACAGGCCGCCAAGAGACCCAGTACTTC. It is translated as CASSRTGRQETQYF.

This clonotype was detected only a few times. Here the CDR3 reads CASSFSGTTFYEQYF. The CDR3 bases are TGTGCCAGCAGCTTCTCCGGGACGACGTTTTACGAGCAGTACTTC. The chain employs TRBV7-8 and TRBJ2-7; D tentatively fits TRBD1 or TRBD2 (5 bases each). Between the trimmed V and J ends, which lost 3 bases and 4 bases, there was a span of 16 bases. The CDR3 runs 15 residues. Germline lookup yields CDR1 SGHVS and CDR2 FQNEAQ.

This clonotype was recorded a few times. This rearrangement joins TRBV3-1 to TRBJ2-1, with D perhaps matching TRBD1 (5 bases). Trimming took 0 bases from V and 9 from J, leaving 15 bases between them. Germline V gene data show CDR1 as LGHDT and CDR2 as YNNKEL (reference sequence). CDR3 length equals 15 residues. In nucleotides, the CDR3 is TGTGCCAGCAGCCAAGATCATGGTAGTAGGGGTGAGCAGTTCTTC. Translating gives CASSQDHGSRGEQFF.

The chain uses TRBV7-3 and TRBJ2-7; 11 nucleotides match TRBD2. Trimming removed 2 bases from V and 0 bases from J; junction bases left unmatched: 0. The CDR3 has 15 residues. Germline CDR1 SGHTA, CDR2 FQGTGA. CDR3 coding DNA: TGTGCCAGCAGCTTAGGGACTAGCGGCTCCTACGAGCAGTACTTC. The encoded protein is CASSLGTSGSYEQYF.

This clonotype was counted a few times. J is TRBJ1-1 and V is TRBV29-1, with a possible D match to TRBD1 (5 bases). CDR1 and CDR2 from the germline V gene are SQVTM and ANQGSEA. The V and J ends lost 6 bases and 0 bases respectively, with 11 bases between them. The CDR3 is 13 amino acids. The CDR3 here is CSVAGTLNTEAFF. The CDR3 nucleotides are TGCAGCGTCGCCGGGACCCTGAACACTGAAGCTTTCTTT.

This clonotype showed up just a few times. The chain recombines TRBV29-1 with TRBJ1-2; D might be TRBD1 (5 bases). Trimming took off 7 bases at V and 2 bases at J, with 11 bases between the two ends. The CDR3 extends over 12 amino acids. Germline V lookup: CDR1 SQVTM, CDR2 ANQGSEA. The CDR3 DNA sequence: TGCAGCGGACGGGGGGTCAACTATGGCTACACCTTC. This encodes CSGRGVNYGYTF.

This clonotype was counted only a few times. The chain has TRBV29-1 and TRBJ2-7; 9 nucleotides align to TRBD2. J lost 5 bases, V lost 1 base, and 15 bases had no gene match. The CDR3 loop spans 17 amino acids. CDR1 and CDR2 from the germline V gene are SQVTM and ANQGSEA. The CDR3 sequence is CSVEVVAGEGVVNEQYF. CDR3 DNA sequence: TGCAGCGTTGAAGTGGTAGCGGGAGAGGGCGTCGTCAACGAGCAGTACTTC.

The sample holds a few counts of this clonotype. V gene TRBV5-1 combines with J gene TRBJ2-3; D unclear. Germline CDR1 is SGHRS and CDR2 is YFSETQ. This CDR3 is 14 amino acids long. V lost 0 bases to trimming and J lost 4 bases, with 9 bases between them. The CDR3 reads CASSLETRADTQYF. CDR3 coding DNA: TGCGCCAGCAGCTTGGAGACTCGAGCAGATACGCAGTATTTT. Full variable domain (remainder filled in from reference TRBV5-1 and TRBJ2-3): KAGVTQTPRYLIKTRGQQVTLSCSPISGHRSVSWYQQTPGQGLQFLFEYFSETQRNKGNFPGRFSGRQFSNSRSEMNVSTLELGDSALYLCASSLETRADTQYFGPGTRLTVL.

The V and J genes are TRBV2 and TRBJ1-2; the D is unclear. V lost 2 bases and J lost 4, with 8 bases in between. Germline CDR1 is SNHLY and CDR2 is FYNNEI. The CDR3 length is 13 residues. The CDR3 region is CASSEREAYGYTF. The CDR3 DNA reads TGTGCCAGCAGTGAAAGGGAGGCCTATGGCTACACCTTC.

This clonotype showed up just a few times. The gene calls are TRBV27 and TRBJ2-7; 8 nucleotides line up with TRBD1. The CDR3 runs to 15 residues. After removal of 3 bases from V and 4 bases from J, the junction contained 8 bases not matched to a gene. Per germline, CDR1 MNHEY and CDR2 SMNVEV (reference sequence). The CDR3 coding sequence is TGTGCCAGCAGTTTTGGACAGGGTGAAGCTTACGAGCAGTACTTC. As protein: CASSFGQGEAYEQYF.

This clonotype was counted at least ten times. The genes are TRBV28 and TRBJ2-3; 8 positions match TRBD2. CDR1 and CDR2 (germline): MDHEN, SYDVKM. The CDR3 totals 14 residues. Germline trimming cut 3 bases from V and 1 base from J; bases unmatched to any gene: 0. The CDR3 DNA sequence: TGTGCCAGCAGTTTGACTAGCGGCACAGATACGCAGTATTTT. Amino acids: CASSLTSGTDTQYF.

This clonotype came up a few times. The chain recombines TRBV27 with TRBJ1-5; D not certain. Germline loops: CDR1 MNHEY, CDR2 SMNVEV (reference sequence). CDR3 length equals 14 residues. V shed 6 bases and J shed 5 bases, with 14 bases lying between them. This CDR3 is CASSLKVGYQPQHF. The CDR3 nucleotides are TGTGCCAGCAGCCTAAAGGTAGGGTATCAGCCCCAGCATTTT.

The rearrangement links TRBV2 to TRBJ2-3; 10 nucleotides line up with TRBD2. The germline CDR1 and CDR2 sequences are SNHLY and FYNNEI. The CDR3 covers 15 residues. The DNA for the CDR3 is TGTGCTACTAGAGACTTTAGCGGGAGGTCAGATACGCAGTATTTT. Its protein product is CATRDFSGRSDTQYF. The variable domain in full, completed from reference TRBV2 and TRBJ2-3, reads EPEVTQTPSHQVTQMGQEVILRCVPISNHLYFYWYRQILGQKVEFLVSFYNNEISEKSEIFDDQFSVERPDGSNFTLKIRSTKLEDSAMYFCATRDFSGRSDTQYFGPGTRLTVL.

The J gene is TRBJ1-4, the V gene TRBV4-1; 7 positions match TRBD1. This CDR3 is built from 15 residues. Trimming at V came to 4 bases and at J to 8 bases, leaving 10 bases not matched to a gene. Germline-derived CDR1 and CDR2 are MGHRA and YSYEKL. The CDR3 DNA reads as TGCGCCAGCAGCCCACCCGGGCAGGGGGGAGAAAAACTGTTTTTT. Protein sequence: CASSPPGQGGEKLFF.

There are many counts of this clonotype. The J gene is TRBJ1-1, the V gene TRBV7-6, with TRBD1 identical over 8 bases. V trimming: 3 bases; J trimming: 7 bases; junction bases outside the gene matches: 1. Germline V lookup: CDR1 SGHVS, CDR2 FNYEAQ. The CDR3 sequence is 12 residues long. The DNA for the CDR3 is TGTGCCAGCAGCTTGACAGGGGTTGAAGCTTTCTTT. It translates to CASSLTGVEAFF.